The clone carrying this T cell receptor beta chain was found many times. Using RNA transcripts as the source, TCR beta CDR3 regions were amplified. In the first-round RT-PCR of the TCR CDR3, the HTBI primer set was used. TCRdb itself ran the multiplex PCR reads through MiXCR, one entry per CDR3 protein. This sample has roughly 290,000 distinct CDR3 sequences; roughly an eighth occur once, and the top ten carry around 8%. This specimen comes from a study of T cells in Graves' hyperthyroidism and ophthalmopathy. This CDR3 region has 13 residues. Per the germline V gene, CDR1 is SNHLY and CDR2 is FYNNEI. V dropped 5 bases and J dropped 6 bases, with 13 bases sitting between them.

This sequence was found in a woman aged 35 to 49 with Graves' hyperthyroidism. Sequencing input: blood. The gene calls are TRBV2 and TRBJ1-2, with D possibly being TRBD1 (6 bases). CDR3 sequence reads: CASSPSGADGYTF. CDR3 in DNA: TGTGCCAGCAGTCCCTCGGGGGCCGATGGCTACACCTTC.